The 24 T cell receptor beta chains below all came from one sample that was sequenced in a study of a mutant IDH1 vaccine in newly diagnosed glioma. Noted time point: week 23, last vaccination. Each dose delivered 300 ug of mutant IDH1 20-mer peptide subcutaneously with imiquimod. Their antigens remain unidentified. Assay: immunoSEQ multiplex PCR; the TCRdb copy retains only in-frame clones and omits some. The sample has under 45,000 clones, around 76% seen once. Specimen: PBMCs, collected from a glioma patient whose treatment included an IDH1 peptide vaccine. Receptors were obtained from a middle-aged man with glioma.

This chain uses TRBV13 with TRBJ1-1; no clear D. The V and J ends lost 2 bases and 3 bases respectively, with 7 bases between them. Looked up from germline, CDR1 is PRHDT and CDR2 is FYEKMQ (reference sequence). This CDR3 spans 13 amino acids. The CDR3 sequence: CASSLNGDTEAFF. CDR3 nucleotide sequence: TGTGCCAGCAGCTTAAACGGGGACACTGAAGCTTTCTTT.

This chain links TRBV14 with TRBJ2-7; D not resolved. Trimming shortened V by 1 base and J by 3 bases, and 4 bases separated the two germline ends. Per germline, CDR1 SGHDN and CDR2 FVKESK. The CDR3 spans 12 residues. The CDR3 loop reads CASSQGGYEQYF. CDR3 nucleotide sequence: TGTGCCAGCAGCCAAGGGGGCTACGAGCAGTACTTC.

V and J are TRBV2 and TRBJ1-1; D is ambiguous. Trimming stripped 6 bases from V and 1 base from J, with 12 bases between. Germline V lookup: CDR1 SNHLY, CDR2 FYNNEI. This CDR3 is built from 14 residues. The CDR3 loop reads CASRLLGSNTEAFF. Written as DNA, the CDR3 is TGTGCCAGCAGGTTATTAGGGTCGAACACTGAAGCTTTCTTT.

The rearrangement joins TRBV2 to TRBJ1-2, with 7 bases matching TRBD1. CDR1 is SNHLY, CDR2 FYNNEI, per germline. V gave up 9 bases and J gave up 0 bases; unmatched junction bases: 4. This CDR3 is 13 amino acids long. The CDR3 nucleotides are TGTGCCAGGGGGGGACAGTCTAACTATGGCTACACCTTC. It translates to CARGGQSNYGYTF.

This chain uses TRBV5-6 with TRBJ1-3; TRBD1 matches 7 bases. The junction had 11 bases not matched to a gene; V was cut back by 5 bases and J by 0 bases. The CDR3 contains 17 residues. The germline gives CDR1 SGHDT, CDR2 YYEEEE. CDR3 nucleotides: TGTGCCAGCAGAGGGGGCGGGACAGCCATCTCTGGAAACACCATATATTTT. Translated, it gives CASRGGGTAISGNTIYF.

This clone was observed a single time. This chain uses TRBV6-1 with TRBJ1-2; no firm D call. Germline CDR1 is MNHNS and CDR2 is SASEGT. The CDR3 runs 11 residues. Trimming removed 2 bases at V and 5 bases at J, with 3 bases between. CDR3 nucleotide sequence: TGTGCCAGCAGTGAACGGTATGGCTACACCTTC. Its protein product is CASSERYGYTF.

The chain is built from TRBV5-1 and TRBJ2-2, with TRBD1 matching 7 bases. V lost 4 bases and J lost 4; bases outside the gene matches: 7. This CDR3 region has 15 residues. Germline V gene sequence: CDR1 SGHRS, CDR2 YFSETQ. CDR3 residues: CASSPDRAGTGELFF. CDR3 in DNA: TGCGCCAGCAGCCCCGACAGGGCGGGCACCGGGGAGCTGTTTTTT.

The chain has TRBV30 and TRBJ2-2, with 12 bases matching TRBD1. Germline CDR1 and CDR2: GTSNPN and SVGIG (reference sequence). This CDR3 spans 15 amino acids. J was trimmed by 5 bases and V by 4 bases; bases with no gene match: 5. The CDR3 loop is CAWKPGQGATGELFF. CDR3 DNA: TGTGCCTGGAAGCCGGGACAGGGGGCTACCGGGGAGCTGTTTTTT.

V is TRBV10-2 and J is TRBJ1-5, with D perhaps TRBD1 (6 bases). The CDR3 consists of 14 residues. Deletions cut 5 bases from V and 6 bases from J, with 14 bases between. CDR1 is WSHSY and CDR2 is SAAADI in the germline V gene. DNA for the CDR3: TGCGCCAGCAGTAACTCCCCAGGGGTTCAGCCCCAGCATTTT. Translating it yields CASSNSPGVQPQHF.

This chain joins TRBV6-1 and TRBJ2-5; 7 bases are shared with TRBD2. J lost 5 bases, V lost 4 bases, and 7 bases had no gene match. Germline V gives CDR1 MNHNS, CDR2 SASEGT. This CDR3 region has 14 residues. The CDR3 spells CASSAAGGGETQYF. Here the CDR3 DNA reads TGTGCCAGCAGTGCCGCCGGGGGAGGGGAGACCCAGTACTTC.

V is TRBV5-4 and J is TRBJ1-3; D not resolved. CDR1 is SGHNT and CDR2 is YYREEE in the germline V gene (reference sequence). V lost 4 bases, J lost 1 base, and 12 bases lay in between. This CDR3 is 15 amino acids long. The CDR3 DNA follows: TGTGCCAGCAGCCCCGGACCGATTTCTGGAAACACCATATATTTT. This translates into CASSPGPISGNTIYF.

The J gene is TRBJ2-2, the V gene TRBV27; 7 bases fit TRBD1. J gave up 2 bases and V 7 bases, and 7 bases lay outside the gene matches. Germline V gene sequence: CDR1 MNHEY, CDR2 SMNVEV (reference sequence). This CDR3 comprises 15 residues. The CDR3, as DNA: TGTGCCAGCAACCTACAGGGGCCTAACACCGGGGAGCTGTTTTTT. Translating it yields CASNLQGPNTGELFF.

About this clone itself: The same CDR3 is also encoded by other DNA sequences in this sample. The chain couples TRBV2 to TRBJ1-1, with 7 nucleotides matching TRBD1. Trimming cost V 7 bases and J 2 bases; bases outside gene matches: 4. The CDR3 runs to 13 residues. Germline CDR1 SNHLY, CDR2 FYNNEI. The CDR3 DNA reads TGTGCCAGCAACAGACAGGGTAACACTGAAGCTTTCTTT. Translated, it gives CASNRQGNTEAFF.

This chain links TRBV19 with TRBJ2-7; 7 bases map to TRBD1. V lost 2 bases and J lost 2; bases outside the gene matches: 3. Germline V CDR1 and CDR2: LNHDA, SQIVND (reference sequence). There are 14 residues in the CDR3. CDR3 bases: TGTGCCAGTAGTATAAAGGGGGCCACCTACGAGCAGTACTTC. It specifies CASSIKGATYEQYF.

The rearrangement uses TRBV14 and TRBJ2-6; TRBD2 matches 12 bases. V lost 0 bases and J lost 0; bases outside the gene matches: 9. The CDR3 is 21 amino acids. Germline V gene sequence: CDR1 SGHDN, CDR2 FVKESK. The CDR3 sequence is CASSQDLGLAGIYSGANVLTF. CDR3 in DNA: TGTGCCAGCAGCCAAGATCTTGGACTAGCGGGGATATACTCTGGGGCCAACGTCCTGACTTTC. Supplemented by reference TRBV14 and TRBJ2-6, the full variable domain reads EAGVTQFPSHSVIEKGQTVTLRCDPISGHDNLYWYRRVMGKEIKFLLHFVKESKQDESGMPNNRFLAERTGGTYSTLKVQPAELEDSGVYFCASSQDLGLAGIYSGANVLTFGAGSRLTVL.

The chain employs TRBV18 and TRBJ2-7; 8 bases are a match to TRBD1. The CDR3 is 14 residues long. Trimming at V came to 3 bases and at J to 4 bases, leaving 5 bases not matched to a gene. In germline, CDR1 is KGHSH, CDR2 LQKENI. The CDR3 coding sequence is TGTGCCAGCTCACCCGGCAGGGGGCCGTACGAGCAGTACTTC. This encodes CASSPGRGPYEQYF.

The chain joins TRBV19 to TRBJ2-2; D not resolved. Germline loops: CDR1 LNHDA, CDR2 SQIVND (reference sequence). CDR3 length: 12 amino acids. The germline V and J ends were trimmed by 6 bases and 1 base, with 3 bases remaining between them. DNA of the CDR3: TGTGCCAGTAGCAGGAACACCGGGGAGCTGTTTTTT. It translates to CASSRNTGELFF.

This clone was detected only a few times. CDR3 sequence reads: CASSVNPRTGELFF. The CDR3 DNA sequence: TGCGCCAGCAGTGTGAATCCTAGGACCGGGGAGCTGTTTTTT. This chain links TRBV10-2 with TRBJ2-2; D not resolved. The germline V gene has CDR1 WSHSY and CDR2 SAAADI. The CDR3 is 14 amino acids. Trimming removed 4 bases from V and 5 bases from J, with 11 bases in between.

The gene calls are TRBV29-1 and TRBJ2-5; 13 bases fit TRBD2. Germline V gene sequence: CDR1 SQVTM, CDR2 ANQGSEA. The junction had 6 bases not matched to a gene; V was cut back by 3 bases and J by 2 bases. The CDR3 spans 16 residues. CDR3 amino acids: CSVEKGTSGAQETQYF. In DNA, the CDR3 is TGCAGCGTTGAGAAAGGGACTAGCGGGGCTCAAGAGACCCAGTACTTC.

The gene calls are TRBV30 and TRBJ2-6; 7 bases are shared with TRBD1. V shed 3 bases and J 0 bases; nucleotides not matched to a gene: 8. Germline values: CDR1 GTSNPN, CDR2 SVGIG (reference sequence). The CDR3 spans 17 residues. The chain's CDR3 is CAWRRGTASSGANVLTF. The CDR3 DNA is TGTGCCTGGAGGCGAGGGACAGCCAGCTCTGGGGCCAACGTCCTGACTTTC.

This clone was counted a few times. The V gene is TRBV11-2, the J gene TRBJ1-5; D gene unclear. Trimming stripped 1 base from V and 1 base from J, with 8 bases between. The germline V gene encodes CDR1 SGHAT and CDR2 FQNNGV. This CDR3 is 15 amino acids long. The CDR3 protein is CASSLAGMSNQPQHF. The CDR3 DNA is TGTGCCAGCAGCTTAGCCGGGATGAGCAATCAGCCCCAGCATTTT.

The gene calls are TRBV5-6 and TRBJ1-1; a weak D match, TRBD1 (6 bases). V lost 1 base and J 2 bases, leaving 9 bases between the germline ends. The germline V gene has CDR1 SGHDT and CDR2 YYEEEE. This CDR3 region has 14 residues. CDR3 amino acids: CASSLTGLNTEAFF. The CDR3 nucleotides read TGTGCCAGCAGCTTGACAGGGCTTAACACTGAAGCTTTCTTT.

This clone was recorded once. The genes are TRBV30 and TRBJ1-5; 9 nucleotides align to TRBD1. This CDR3 contains 16 residues. Unmatched junction bases numbered 8, after V lost 2 bases and J lost 3 bases. Germline V CDR1 and CDR2: GTSNPN, SVGIG (reference sequence). The CDR3 loop is CAWSRGQGTHNQPQHF. The CDR3 bases are TGTGCCTGGAGTAGGGGACAGGGAACCCACAATCAGCCCCAGCATTTT.

The chain recombines TRBV19 with TRBJ2-2, with 10 bases aligning to TRBD1. The CDR3 length is 17 residues. The germline gives CDR1 LNHDA, CDR2 SQIVND (reference sequence). V shed 7 bases and J 3 bases; nucleotides not matched to a gene: 11. The CDR3 region has the DNA TGTGCCAGTAACCCGAAAAGGGACAGGGGATACACCGGGGAGCTGTTTTTT. Its translation: CASNPKRDRGYTGELFF.